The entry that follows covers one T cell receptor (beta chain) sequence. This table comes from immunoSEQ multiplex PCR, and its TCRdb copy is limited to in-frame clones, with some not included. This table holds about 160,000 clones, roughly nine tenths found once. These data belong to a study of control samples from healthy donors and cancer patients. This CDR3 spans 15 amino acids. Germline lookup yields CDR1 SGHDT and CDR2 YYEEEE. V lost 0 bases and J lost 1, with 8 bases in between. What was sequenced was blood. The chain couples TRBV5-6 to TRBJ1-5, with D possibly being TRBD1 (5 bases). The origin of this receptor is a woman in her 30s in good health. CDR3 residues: CASSLARGSNQPQHF. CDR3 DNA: TGTGCCAGCAGCTTGGCAAGGGGAAGCAATCAGCCCCAGCATTTT.